The 24 T cell receptor beta chains below were found in one sample sequenced in a study of T cell changes during pregnancy in multiple sclerosis. TCRdb keeps only in-frame clones here, not all; method: immunoSEQ multiplex PCR. Among 60,000 to 75,000 clones, about 90% were seen once, and the ten largest hold 1.3%. The input for sequencing was peripheral blood, taken in the second trimester of pregnancy. The receptors were gathered from a female donor in good health, enrolled as a control in a pregnancy study.

V gene TRBV11-2 combines with J gene TRBJ1-3; 9 bases fit TRBD1. This CDR3 comprises 15 residues. The germline gives CDR1 SGHAT, CDR2 FQNNGV. The J segment lost 7 bases and the V segment lost 4 bases, leaving 8 bases of the junction unmatched. Here the CDR3 reads CASSSIRDRANTIYF. For the CDR3, the DNA is TGTGCCAGCAGCTCCATCCGGGACAGGGCCAACACCATATATTTT.

V is TRBV19 and J is TRBJ2-2, with a tentative D call TRBD2 (6 bases). The germline V gene has CDR1 LNHDA and CDR2 SQIVND (reference sequence). The V end lost 3 bases, the J end lost 3 bases, and 11 bases lay between the germline ends. The CDR3 totals 15 residues. CDR3 region: CASSIPGSHTGELFF. The CDR3 nucleotides read TGTGCCAGTAGTATTCCCGGGAGTCACACCGGGGAGCTGTTTTTT.

The CDR3 spells CASGGTGNQPQHF. As DNA, the CDR3 is TGTGCCAGTGGTGGGACAGGGAATCAGCCCCAGCATTTT. The rearrangement uses TRBV19 and TRBJ1-5, with TRBD1 matching 9 bases. Looked up from germline, CDR1 is LNHDA and CDR2 is SQIVND (reference sequence). V shed 8 bases and J 4 bases; nucleotides not matched to a gene: 3. The CDR3 sequence is 13 residues long.

The J gene is TRBJ1-1, the V gene TRBV10-3; a weak D match, TRBD1 (5 bases). The CDR3 runs 13 residues. Trimming shortened V by 7 bases and J by 1 base, and 10 bases separated the two germline ends. Germline loops: CDR1 ENHRY, CDR2 SYGVKD. CDR3 loop: CAITPGGNTEAFF. The CDR3 nucleotides are TGTGCCATCACCCCGGGGGGGAACACTGAAGCTTTCTTT.

CDR3 DNA sequence: TGTGCCAGCACCCCCCGGGACTCCCTCCTTGAGCAGTACTTC. This encodes CASTPRDSLLEQYF. This rearrangement joins TRBV6-1 to TRBJ2-7, with D possibly being TRBD2 (6 bases). The germline gives CDR1 MNHNS, CDR2 SASEGT. V lost 7 bases and J lost 7, with 20 bases in between. CDR3 length: 14 residues.

The chain couples TRBV11-2 to TRBJ2-2; weak D call: TRBD1 (5 bases). The CDR3 is 13 amino acids. CDR1 and CDR2 (germline): SGHAT, FQNNGV. V lost 0 bases to trimming and J lost 7 bases, with 6 bases between them. The CDR3 nucleotides read TGTGCCAGCAGCTTAGAAGGGGTCGGGGAGCTGTTTTTT. Protein product: CASSLEGVGELFF.

The chain has TRBV6-5 and TRBJ2-7; TRBD2 agrees at 11 bases. Per germline, CDR1 MNHEY and CDR2 SVGAGI. There are 15 residues in the CDR3. V shed 2 bases and J 9 bases; nucleotides not matched to a gene: 9. The CDR3 region is CASSYPLAGGTGQYF. CDR3 coding DNA: TGTGCCAGCAGTTACCCTCTAGCGGGGGGTACGGGGCAGTACTTC.

V gene TRBV7-2 combines with J gene TRBJ1-3; D uncertain. The germline V gene encodes CDR1 SGHTA and CDR2 FQGNSA. Trimming pared 2 bases from V and 1 base from J, leaving 12 bases between. CDR3 length equals 16 residues. CDR3 bases: TGTGCCAGCAGCTTAAGGGCTGGGAGGTCTGGAAACACCATATATTTT. Encoded protein: CASSLRAGRSGNTIYF. The full variable domain, its missing parts supplied by reference TRBV7-2 and TRBJ1-3, is GAGVSQSPSNKVTEKGKDVELRCDPISGHTALYWYRQSLGQGLEFLIYFQGNSAPDKSGLPSDRFSAERTGGSVSTLTIQRTQQEDSAVYLCASSLRAGRSGNTIYFGEGSWLTVV.

This chain connects TRBV7-9 to TRBJ2-7; 9 bases match TRBD1. The ends lost 4 bases at V and 3 bases at J; junction bases unmatched: 10. This CDR3 is built from 16 residues. CDR1 SEHNR and CDR2 FQNEAQ come from the germline V gene (reference sequence). The CDR3 coding sequence is TGTGCCAGCAGCTCGGATACAGGGGGCTCTGGCTACGAGCAGTACTTC. Its protein product is CASSSDTGGSGYEQYF.

This rearrangement joins TRBV5-4 to TRBJ2-7, with 10 positions matching TRBD2. V was pared by 1 base and J by 2 bases, with 3 bases of the junction left unmatched. The CDR3 runs 15 residues. CDR1 is SGHNT and CDR2 is YYREEE in the germline V gene (reference sequence). CDR3 residues: CASSLTSGTTYEQYF. DNA of the CDR3: TGTGCCAGCAGCTTGACTAGCGGGACAACCTACGAGCAGTACTTC.

This clone was counted a few times. CDR3 nucleotide sequence: TGTGCCTGGAGTGTACACGGGACAGGCAATCAGCCCCAGCATTTT. It encodes CAWSVHGTGNQPQHF. The chain is built from TRBV30 and TRBJ1-5; 7 bases match TRBD1. Germline V gives CDR1 GTSNPN, CDR2 SVGIG (reference sequence). The CDR3 loop spans 15 amino acids. V trimming: 0 bases; J trimming: 2 bases; junction bases outside the gene matches: 4.

The V call is TRBV6-5, the J call TRBJ1-3; D ambiguous. Trimming removed 0 bases from V and 2 bases from J, with 11 bases in between. From germline, CDR1 is MNHEY and CDR2 SVGAGI. The CDR3 is made up of 16 amino acids. CDR3 DNA: TGTGCCAGCAGTTACTCGACATCCTTGACTGGAAACACCATATATTTT. It yields the protein CASSYSTSLTGNTIYF.

CDR3 DNA: TGTGCCAGCAGTTCGGGGACGAACACCGGGGAGCTGTTTTTT. This gives the protein CASSSGTNTGELFF. This chain uses TRBV2 with TRBJ2-2, with D perhaps matching TRBD2 (5 bases). Trimming removed 5 bases at V and 0 bases at J, with 7 bases between. CDR1 is SNHLY and CDR2 is FYNNEI in the germline V gene. The CDR3 is 14 amino acids.

The J gene is TRBJ2-6, the V gene TRBV28; D is possibly TRBD2 (5 bases). The CDR3 consists of 18 residues. Germline assignment: CDR1 MDHEN and CDR2 SYDVKM. Deletions cut 3 bases from V and 4 bases from J, with 19 bases between. The CDR3 DNA is TGTGCCAGCAGTTTCGACCCTTTCGGAGGATCAGGGGCCAACGTCCTGACTTTC. It specifies CASSFDPFGGSGANVLTF. Full variable domain (remainder filled in from reference TRBV28 and TRBJ2-6): DVKVTQSSRYLVKRTGEKVFLECVQDMDHENMFWYRQDPGLGLRLIYFSYDVKMKEKGDIPEGYSVSREKKERFSLILESASTNQTSMYLCASSFDPFGGSGANVLTFGAGSRLTVL.

The chain employs TRBV2 and TRBJ1-6, with 10 bases fitting TRBD1. Germline V gives CDR1 SNHLY, CDR2 FYNNEI. V gave up 6 bases and J gave up 10 bases; unmatched junction bases: 6. This CDR3 has 14 amino acids. The CDR3 protein is CASSVDRGRSPLHF. The CDR3 nucleotides are TGTGCCAGCAGCGTCGACAGGGGGCGATCACCCCTCCACTTT.

The chain is built from TRBV7-2 and TRBJ2-1; 9 nucleotides line up with TRBD1. The germline V gene encodes CDR1 SGHTA and CDR2 FQGNSA. Unmatched junction bases numbered 11, after V lost 5 bases and J lost 9 bases. This CDR3 is 15 amino acids long. The CDR3 DNA follows: TGTGCCAGCAGCCCATCCGGGACAGGGAGGGCTGAGCAGTTCTTC. Translation gives CASSPSGTGRAEQFF.

This clone has only a few counts. The chain uses TRBV6-4 and TRBJ2-1; maybe TRBD1 (5 bases). The CDR3 has 15 residues. Germline CDR1 and CDR2: MRHNA and SNTAGT. Between the trimmed V and J ends, which lost 3 bases and 0 bases, there was a span of 9 bases. The DNA for the CDR3 is TGTGCCAGCAGTGAAGGGGCCAGCTCCTACAATGAGCAGTTCTTC. Protein: CASSEGASSYNEQFF.

This clone has a handful of counts. The chain links TRBV25-1 to TRBJ2-1; D remains unclear. The CDR3 runs 14 residues. V lost 7 bases to trimming and J lost 6 bases, with 16 bases between them. Germline V lookup: CDR1 MGHDK, CDR2 SYGVNS. The CDR3 loop is CASNRQAGGNEQFF. The CDR3 nucleotides read TGTGCCAGCAACAGACAAGCCGGTGGCAATGAGCAGTTCTTC.

CDR3 sequence: CASSPLLTNTEAFF. The CDR3 DNA is TGTGCCAGCAGCCCCCTCCTAACGAACACTGAAGCTTTCTTT. The chain employs TRBV5-6 and TRBJ1-1, with no clear D. Germline assignment: CDR1 SGHDT and CDR2 YYEEEE. V was clipped by 4 bases and J by 1 base, with 11 bases between them. This CDR3 contains 14 residues.

The chain is built from TRBV6-5 and TRBJ2-6; D is unresolved. The CDR3 is made up of 16 amino acids. The V and J ends lost 0 bases and 0 bases respectively, with 6 bases between them. CDR1 and CDR2 (germline): MNHEY, SVGAGI. The CDR3 is CASSYSRLSGANVLTF. In DNA, the CDR3 is TGTGCCAGCAGTTACTCCAGACTCTCTGGGGCCAACGTCCTGACTTTC.

The chain joins TRBV5-5 to TRBJ2-1, with 12 bases matching TRBD2. CDR3 length: 17 amino acids. Trimming cost V 0 bases and J 6 bases; bases outside gene matches: 7. Germline V gene sequence: CDR1 SGHKS, CDR2 YYEKEE (reference sequence). CDR3 residues: CASSLATGLAGFNEQFF. The CDR3 DNA reads as TGTGCCAGCAGCTTGGCCACCGGACTAGCGGGATTCAATGAGCAGTTCTTC.

The chain links TRBV2 to TRBJ1-1; 11 nucleotides match TRBD1. Germline CDR1 reads SNHLY; CDR2 reads FYNNEI. With V trimmed by 2 bases and J by 4 bases, 3 bases remained unmatched. This CDR3 comprises 15 residues. CDR3 sequence: CASSERGQGVTEAFF. CDR3 nucleotide sequence: TGTGCCAGCAGTGAACGGGGACAGGGGGTCACTGAAGCTTTCTTT.

The chain employs TRBV19 and TRBJ2-3, with 9 bases aligning to TRBD2. Germline values: CDR1 LNHDA, CDR2 SQIVND (reference sequence). The CDR3 totals 13 residues. V was pared by 7 bases and J by 8 bases, with 7 bases of the junction left unmatched. CDR3 DNA: TGTGCCAGTATGGGCGGGAGGGCGGGTACGCAGTATTTT. It codes for CASMGGRAGTQYF.

The rearrangement joins TRBV9 to TRBJ2-2, with D perhaps TRBD2 (5 bases). Trimming removed 1 base at V and 4 bases at J, with 8 bases between. Germline CDR1 reads SGDLS; CDR2 reads YYNGEE. CDR3 length: 14 amino acids. CDR3 sequence reads: CASSVSGSTGELFF. For the CDR3, the DNA is TGTGCCAGCAGCGTATCGGGGTCCACCGGGGAGCTGTTTTTT. Full variable domain (outside the CDR3, taken from reference TRBV9 and TRBJ2-2): DSGVTQTPKHLITATGQRVTLRCSPRSGDLSVYWYQQSLDQGLQFLIQYYNGEERAKGNILERFSAQQFPDLHSELNLSSLELGDSALYFCASSVSGSTGELFFGEGSRLTVL.